This paragraph covers one T cell receptor (beta chain) sequence. Its antigen is still unknown. This sample was included in a study of regulatory T cells in long-lasting Graves disease. Study context: Prior antithyroid drug treatment in newly diagnosed Graves' patients lasted under 3 months. Study-wide results and limits: Persistent disease favored TRBV28, TRBJ1-2 and TRBJ2-5.

CDR3 length equals 12 residues. Germline CDR1 reads SGDLS; CDR2 reads YYNGEE. The V end lost 4 bases, the J end lost 6 bases, and 9 bases lay between the germline ends. TCR beta libraries were built with iRepertoire HTBI primers and Arm-PCR of CDR3 regions. TCRdb reprocessed the multiplex PCR reads with MiXCR, giving one entry per CDR3 protein. The data show some 350,000 distinct CDR3 sequences, 15% to 20% seen once. Specified time point: newly diagnosed GD, antithyroid drugs for less than 3 months. Following extraction of RNA from PBMCs, that RNA was used to make the TCR library. These data were likewise used in another study, on T cells in Graves' hyperthyroidism and ophthalmopathy.

The chain is built from TRBV9 and TRBJ2-3, with unresolved D. This specimen consisted of peripheral blood mononuclear cells (PBMCs), obtained at new diagnosis, from a patient treated with antithyroid drugs. This receptor was identified in a woman aged 18-30 years with Graves disease. DNA for the CDR3: TGTGCCAGCAGCTCCGACGGGGATACGCAGTATTTT. Protein: CASSSDGDTQYF.